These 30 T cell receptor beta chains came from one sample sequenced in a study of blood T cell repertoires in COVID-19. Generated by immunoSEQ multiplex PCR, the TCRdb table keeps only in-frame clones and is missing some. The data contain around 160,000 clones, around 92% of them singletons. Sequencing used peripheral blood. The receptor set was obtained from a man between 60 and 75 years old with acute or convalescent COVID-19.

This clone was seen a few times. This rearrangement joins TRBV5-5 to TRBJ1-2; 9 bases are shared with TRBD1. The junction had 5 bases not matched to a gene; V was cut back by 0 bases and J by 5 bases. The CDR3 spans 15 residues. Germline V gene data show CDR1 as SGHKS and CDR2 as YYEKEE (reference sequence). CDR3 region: CASSLAGQGVYGYTF. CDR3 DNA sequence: TGTGCCAGCAGCTTGGCGGGACAGGGTGTGTATGGCTACACCTTC.

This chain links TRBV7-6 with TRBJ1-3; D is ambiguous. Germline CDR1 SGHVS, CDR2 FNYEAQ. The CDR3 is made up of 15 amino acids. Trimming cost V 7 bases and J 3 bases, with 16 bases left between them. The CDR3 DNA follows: TGTGCCAGCACCGTGCCTGGCCCTGATGGAAACACCATATATTTT. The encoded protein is CASTVPGPDGNTIYF.

The CDR3 here is CASRSGTGGADQPQHF. The CDR3 DNA follows: TGTGCCAGCAGATCCGGGACAGGGGGCGCCGATCAGCCCCAGCATTTT. The chain joins TRBV6-6 to TRBJ1-5; 12 nucleotides line up with TRBD1. Losses at the gene ends were 6 bases for V and 5 bases for J; bases not matched to a gene: 8. CDR1 is MNHNY, CDR2 SVGAGI, per germline (reference sequence). CDR3 length: 16 residues.

The CDR3 spells CASRRGAKNTEAFF. The DNA for the CDR3 is TGTGCCAGCAGGCGGGGGGCTAAGAACACTGAAGCTTTCTTT. V and J are TRBV27 and TRBJ1-1, with D tentatively TRBD1 (6 bases). The CDR3 has 14 amino acids. In germline, CDR1 is MNHEY, CDR2 SMNVEV (reference sequence). Trimming stripped 6 bases from V and 1 base from J, with 12 bases between.

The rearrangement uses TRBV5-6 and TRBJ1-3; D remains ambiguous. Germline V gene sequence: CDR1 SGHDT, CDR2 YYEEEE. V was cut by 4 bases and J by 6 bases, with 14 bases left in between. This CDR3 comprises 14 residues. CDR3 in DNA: TGTGCCAGCAGCCCATACACTAAAGAAAACACCATATATTTT. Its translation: CASSPYTKENTIYF.

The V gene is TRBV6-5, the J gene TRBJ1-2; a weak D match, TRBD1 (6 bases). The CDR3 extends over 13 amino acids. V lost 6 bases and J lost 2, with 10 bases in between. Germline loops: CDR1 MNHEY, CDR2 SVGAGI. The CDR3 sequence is CASRSTGNYGYTF. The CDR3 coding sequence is TGTGCCAGCAGGTCAACAGGGAACTATGGCTACACCTTC.

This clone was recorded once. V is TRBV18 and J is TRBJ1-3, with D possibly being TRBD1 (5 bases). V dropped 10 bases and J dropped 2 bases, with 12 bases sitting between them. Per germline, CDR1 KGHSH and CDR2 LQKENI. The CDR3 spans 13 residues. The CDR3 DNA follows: TGTGCCACCGGGGGGTCCCCTGGAAACACCATATATTTT. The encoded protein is CATGGSPGNTIYF.

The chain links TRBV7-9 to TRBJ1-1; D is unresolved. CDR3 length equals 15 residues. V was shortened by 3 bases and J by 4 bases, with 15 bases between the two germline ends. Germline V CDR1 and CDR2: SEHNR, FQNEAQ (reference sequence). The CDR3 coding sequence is TGTGCCAGCAGCTTGCAGGCGGGCCGGGGCACTGAAGCTTTCTTT. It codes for CASSLQAGRGTEAFF.

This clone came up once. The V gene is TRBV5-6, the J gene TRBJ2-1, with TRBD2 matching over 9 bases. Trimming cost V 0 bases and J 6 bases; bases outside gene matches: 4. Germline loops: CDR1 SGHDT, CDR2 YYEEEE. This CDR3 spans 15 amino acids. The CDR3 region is CASSLGGLAVNEQFF. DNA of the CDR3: TGTGCCAGCAGCTTGGGGGGACTAGCTGTCAATGAGCAGTTCTTC.

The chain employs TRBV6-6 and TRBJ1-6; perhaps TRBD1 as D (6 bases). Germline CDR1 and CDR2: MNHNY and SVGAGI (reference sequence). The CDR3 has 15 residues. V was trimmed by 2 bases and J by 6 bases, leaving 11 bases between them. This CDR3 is CASSYAGAPNSPLHF. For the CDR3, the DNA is TGTGCCAGCAGTTACGCAGGGGCGCCTAATTCACCCCTCCACTTT.

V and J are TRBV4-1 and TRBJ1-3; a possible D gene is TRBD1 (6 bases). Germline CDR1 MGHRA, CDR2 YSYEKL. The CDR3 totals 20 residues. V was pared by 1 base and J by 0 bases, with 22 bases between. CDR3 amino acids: CASSQGPSVGSQGSGNTIYF. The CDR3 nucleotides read TGCGCCAGCAGCCAAGGGCCCTCAGTGGGATCACAGGGCTCTGGAAACACCATATATTTT.

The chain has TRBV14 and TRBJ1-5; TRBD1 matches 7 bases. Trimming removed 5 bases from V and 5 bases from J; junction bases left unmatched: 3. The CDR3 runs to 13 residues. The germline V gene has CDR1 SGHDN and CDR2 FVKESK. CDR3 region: CASSATGYQPQHF. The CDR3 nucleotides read TGTGCCAGCAGCGCGACAGGGTATCAGCCCCAGCATTTT. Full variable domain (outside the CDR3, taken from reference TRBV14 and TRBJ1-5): EAGVTQFPSHSVIEKGQTVTLRCDPISGHDNLYWYRRVMGKEIKFLLHFVKESKQDESGMPNNRFLAERTGGTYSTLKVQPAELEDSGVYFCASSATGYQPQHFGDGTRLSIL.

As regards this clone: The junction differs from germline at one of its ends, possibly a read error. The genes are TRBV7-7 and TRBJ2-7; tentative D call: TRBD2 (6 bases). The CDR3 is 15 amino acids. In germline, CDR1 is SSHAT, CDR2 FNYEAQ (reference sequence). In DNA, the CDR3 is TGTGCTAGCAGCCCTCGACTAGGTCGGGCCTACGAGCAGTACTTC. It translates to CASSPRLGRAYEQYF.

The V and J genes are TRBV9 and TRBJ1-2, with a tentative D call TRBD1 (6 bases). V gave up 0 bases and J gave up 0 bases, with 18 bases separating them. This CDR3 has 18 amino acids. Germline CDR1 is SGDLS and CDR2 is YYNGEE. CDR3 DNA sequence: TGTGCCAGCAGCGTAGGAGGGGGTGCCAGGGCCCCTAACTATGGCTACACCTTC. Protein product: CASSVGGGARAPNYGYTF.

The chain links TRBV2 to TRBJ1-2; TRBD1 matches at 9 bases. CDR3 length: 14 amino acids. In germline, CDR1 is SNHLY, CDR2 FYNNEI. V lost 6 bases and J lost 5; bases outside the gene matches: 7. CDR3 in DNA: TGTGCCAGCAGGACGGGACAGGGATATTATGGCTACACCTTC. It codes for CASRTGQGYYGYTF.

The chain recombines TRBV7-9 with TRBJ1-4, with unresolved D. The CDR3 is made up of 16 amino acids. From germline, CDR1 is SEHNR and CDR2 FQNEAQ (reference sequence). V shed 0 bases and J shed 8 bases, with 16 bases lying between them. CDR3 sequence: CASSLAPGRSGEKLFF. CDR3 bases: TGTGCCAGCAGCTTAGCCCCGGGGAGGTCGGGGGAAAAACTGTTTTTT.

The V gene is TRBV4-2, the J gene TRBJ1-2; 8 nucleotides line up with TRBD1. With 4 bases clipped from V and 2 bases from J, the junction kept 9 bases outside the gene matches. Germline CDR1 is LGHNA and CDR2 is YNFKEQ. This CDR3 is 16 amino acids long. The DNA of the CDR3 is TGTGCCAGCAGCCTCGTCGGACAGGGAGTGAACTATGGCTACACCTTC. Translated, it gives CASSLVGQGVNYGYTF.

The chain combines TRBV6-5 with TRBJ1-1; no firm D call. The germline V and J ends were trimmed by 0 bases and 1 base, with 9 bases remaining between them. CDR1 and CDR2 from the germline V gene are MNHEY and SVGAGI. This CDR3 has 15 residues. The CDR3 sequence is CASSYSYQANTEAFF. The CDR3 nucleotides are TGTGCCAGCAGTTACTCGTATCAAGCGAACACTGAAGCTTTCTTT.

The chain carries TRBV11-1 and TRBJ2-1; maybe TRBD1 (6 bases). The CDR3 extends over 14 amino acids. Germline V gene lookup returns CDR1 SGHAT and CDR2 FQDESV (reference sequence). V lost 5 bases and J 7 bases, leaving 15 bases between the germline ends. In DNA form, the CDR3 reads TGTGCCAGCAGCAGCAGGGGTTTTGCAAATGAGCAGTTCTTC. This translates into CASSSRGFANEQFF.

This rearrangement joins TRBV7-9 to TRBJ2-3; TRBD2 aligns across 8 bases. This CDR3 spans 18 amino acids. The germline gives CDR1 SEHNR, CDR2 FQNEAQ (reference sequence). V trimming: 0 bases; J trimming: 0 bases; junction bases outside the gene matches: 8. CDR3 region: CASSLARPAGASTDTQYF. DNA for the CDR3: TGTGCCAGCAGCTTAGCCCGCCCAGCGGGGGCTAGCACAGATACGCAGTATTTT.

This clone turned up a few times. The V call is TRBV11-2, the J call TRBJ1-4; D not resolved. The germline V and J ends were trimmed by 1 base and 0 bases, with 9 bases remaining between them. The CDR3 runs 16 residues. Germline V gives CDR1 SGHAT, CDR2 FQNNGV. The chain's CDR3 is CASSLARGSTNEKLFF. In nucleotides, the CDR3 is TGTGCCAGCAGCTTAGCCCGAGGTTCAACTAATGAAAAACTGTTTTTT.

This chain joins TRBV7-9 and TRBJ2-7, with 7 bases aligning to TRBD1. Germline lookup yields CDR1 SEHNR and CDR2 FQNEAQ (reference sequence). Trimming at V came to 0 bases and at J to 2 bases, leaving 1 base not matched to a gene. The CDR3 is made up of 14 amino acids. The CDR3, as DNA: TGTGCCAGCAGCTTAGCGGGACAGCCCTACGAGCAGTACTTC. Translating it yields CASSLAGQPYEQYF.

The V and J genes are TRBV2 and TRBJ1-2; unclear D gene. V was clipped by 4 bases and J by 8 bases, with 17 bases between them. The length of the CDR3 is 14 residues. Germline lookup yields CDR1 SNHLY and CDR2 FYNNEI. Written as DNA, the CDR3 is TGTGCCAGCAGTGGGAGGCCCTCCTCTGCGGGCTACACCTTC. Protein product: CASSGRPSSAGYTF.

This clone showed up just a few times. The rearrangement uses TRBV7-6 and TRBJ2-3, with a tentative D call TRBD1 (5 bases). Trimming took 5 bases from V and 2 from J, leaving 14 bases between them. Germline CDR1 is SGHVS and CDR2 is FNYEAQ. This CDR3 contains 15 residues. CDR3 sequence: CASSGAALDTDTQYF. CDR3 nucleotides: TGTGCCAGCAGCGGGGCGGCGTTGGACACAGATACGCAGTATTTT.

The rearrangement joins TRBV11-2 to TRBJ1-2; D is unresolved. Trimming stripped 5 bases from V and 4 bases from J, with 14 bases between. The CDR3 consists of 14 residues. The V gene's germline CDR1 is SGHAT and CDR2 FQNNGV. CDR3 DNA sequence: TGTGCCAGCAGCGCCCACACCGACTTCTATGGCTACACCTTC. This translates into CASSAHTDFYGYTF.

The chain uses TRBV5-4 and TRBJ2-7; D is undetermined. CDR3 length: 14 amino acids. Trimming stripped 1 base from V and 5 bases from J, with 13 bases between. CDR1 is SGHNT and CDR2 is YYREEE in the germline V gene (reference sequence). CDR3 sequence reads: CASSLTRLNHEQYF. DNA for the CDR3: TGTGCCAGCAGCTTGACGAGGCTTAACCACGAGCAGTACTTC.

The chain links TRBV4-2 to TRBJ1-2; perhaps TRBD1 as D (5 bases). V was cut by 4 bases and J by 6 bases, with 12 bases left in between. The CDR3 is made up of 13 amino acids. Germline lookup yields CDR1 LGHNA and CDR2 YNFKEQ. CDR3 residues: CASSLGLRDGYTF. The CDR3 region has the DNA TGTGCCAGCAGCCTAGGGCTCAGGGATGGCTACACCTTC.

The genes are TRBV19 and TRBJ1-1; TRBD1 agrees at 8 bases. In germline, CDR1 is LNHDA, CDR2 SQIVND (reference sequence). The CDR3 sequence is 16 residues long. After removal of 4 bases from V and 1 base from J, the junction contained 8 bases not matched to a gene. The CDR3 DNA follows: TGTGCCAGTAGTAAGGACAGGGCCAAGGGGAACACTGAAGCTTTCTTT. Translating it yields CASSKDRAKGNTEAFF.

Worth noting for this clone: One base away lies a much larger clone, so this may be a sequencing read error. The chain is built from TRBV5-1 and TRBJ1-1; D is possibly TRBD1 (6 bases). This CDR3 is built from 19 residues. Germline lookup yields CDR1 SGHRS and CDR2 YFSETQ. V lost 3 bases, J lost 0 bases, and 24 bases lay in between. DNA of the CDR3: TGCGCCAGCAGCTGGGGGGGGCGGGGGGTCGGACAGATGAACACTGAAGCTTTCTTT. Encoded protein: CASSWGGRGVGQMNTEAFF. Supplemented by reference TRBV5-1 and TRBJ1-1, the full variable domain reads KAGVTQTPRYLIKTRGQQVTLSCSPISGHRSVSWYQQTPGQGLQFLFEYFSETQRNKGNFPGRFSGRQFSNSRSEMNVSTLELGDSALYLCASSWGGRGVGQMNTEAFFGQGTRLTVV.

CDR3 loop: CASSALGIEGPPLHF. The CDR3 nucleotides are TGCGCCAGCAGCGCACTAGGGATAGAGGGCCCACCCCTCCACTTT. The chain carries TRBV5-1 and TRBJ1-6; D is unclear. V was clipped by 4 bases and J by 11 bases, with 19 bases between them. The germline V gene encodes CDR1 SGHRS and CDR2 YFSETQ. The CDR3 has 15 residues.